The 11 T cell receptor beta chains presented below share a single source sample, sequenced in a study of T cells in localized non-small cell lung cancer. The repertoire was sequenced with immunoSEQ multiplex PCR; TCRdb's copy has only in-frame clones and lacks some. The data show about 43,000 clones, roughly nine tenths seen once. This specimen was PBMCs, taken before any cancer treatment. The receptors were gathered from a woman aged 40-75 years with stage II lung adenocarcinoma.

This chain connects TRBV18 to TRBJ1-6; tentative D call: TRBD1 (5 bases). The V and J ends lost 2 bases and 5 bases respectively, with 7 bases between them. This CDR3 comprises 14 residues. Germline V lookup: CDR1 KGHSH, CDR2 LQKENI. CDR3 nucleotide sequence: TGTGCCAGCTCACCAGCAGGGAATAATTCACCCCTCCACTTT. This sequence encodes CASSPAGNNSPLHF.

The chain couples TRBV5-4 to TRBJ1-2; D unresolved. Trimming took 0 bases from V and 8 from J, leaving 11 bases between them. The germline CDR1 and CDR2 sequences are SGHNT and YYREEE (reference sequence). CDR3 length equals 13 residues. The CDR3 spells CASSLDEAWGYTF. The DNA for the CDR3 is TGTGCCAGCAGCTTGGATGAGGCCTGGGGCTACACCTTC. Based on the CDR3 plus reference TRBV5-4 and TRBJ1-2, the full variable domain is ETGVTQSPTHLIKTRGQQVTLRCSSQSGHNTVSWYQQALGQGPQFIFQYYREEENGRGNFPPRFSGLQFPNYSSELNVNALELDDSALYLCASSLDEAWGYTFGSGTRLTVV.

The chain has TRBV6-1 and TRBJ2-2; 7 bases map to TRBD2. From germline, CDR1 is MNHNS and CDR2 SASEGT. The V and J ends lost 2 bases and 3 bases, in that order; junction bases with no gene match: 3. The CDR3 runs to 15 residues. CDR3 sequence: CASSETAGDTGELFF. In DNA, the CDR3 is TGTGCCAGCAGTGAAACCGCGGGAGACACCGGGGAGCTGTTTTTT.

The J gene is TRBJ1-1, the V gene TRBV10-1, with D possibly being TRBD1 (6 bases). The CDR3 is 16 residues long. The V gene lost 2 bases and the J gene lost 4 bases, with 17 bases spanning the gap. CDR1 WNHNN and CDR2 SYGVQD come from the germline V gene (reference sequence). The CDR3 is CASSEKVPQGFTEAFF. DNA for the CDR3: TGCGCCAGCAGTGAGAAGGTGCCTCAGGGGTTCACTGAAGCTTTCTTT.

The chain is built from TRBV29-1 and TRBJ2-7; TRBD1 matches at 9 bases. The junction had 4 bases not matched to a gene; V was cut back by 4 bases and J by 3 bases. Germline loops: CDR1 SQVTM, CDR2 ANQGSEA. This CDR3 is built from 13 residues. The CDR3 region is CSVAGTGNYEQYF. As DNA, the CDR3 is TGCAGCGTTGCTGGGACAGGGAACTACGAGCAGTACTTC.

The gene calls are TRBV18 and TRBJ2-4, with 7 bases lining up with TRBD1. There are 13 residues in the CDR3. J gave up 4 bases and V 6 bases, and 3 bases lay outside the gene matches. Germline assignment: CDR1 KGHSH and CDR2 LQKENI. In nucleotides, the CDR3 is TGTGCCAGCTCCTGGGACAGTAAAAACATTCAGTACTTC. Its translation is CASSWDSKNIQYF.

The chain links TRBV19 to TRBJ1-5, with unresolved D. Germline values: CDR1 LNHDA, CDR2 SQIVND (reference sequence). The CDR3 runs 12 residues. Trimming removed 8 bases at V and 4 bases at J, with 9 bases between. This chain's CDR3 is CASRLGNQPQHF. The CDR3 coding sequence is TGTGCCAGTCGTTTGGGAAATCAGCCCCAGCATTTT.

The rearrangement uses TRBV28 and TRBJ1-2; no definite D call. Germline V gene sequence: CDR1 MDHEN, CDR2 SYDVKM. The CDR3 has 15 residues. The V and J ends lost 8 bases and 6 bases respectively, with 22 bases between them. CDR3 in amino acids: CASQDSVAPWDGYTF. The DNA for the CDR3 is TGTGCCAGCCAAGATTCCGTGGCACCGTGGGATGGCTACACCTTC.

The chain links TRBV7-8 to TRBJ2-7, with D perhaps TRBD2 (6 bases). CDR3 length: 14 amino acids. Per germline, CDR1 SGHVS and CDR2 FQNEAQ. Deletions cut 4 bases from V and 2 bases from J, with 12 bases between. The CDR3 DNA reads as TGTGCCAGCAGCTATGGCGGGAACACCTACGAGCAGTACTTC. As protein: CASSYGGNTYEQYF. The whole variable domain, filled in from reference TRBV7-8 and TRBJ2-7, reads GAGVSQSPRYKVAKRGQDVALRCDPISGHVSLFWYQQALGQGPEFLTYFQNEAQLDKSGLPSDRFFAERPEGSVSTLKIQRTQQEDSAVYLCASSYGGNTYEQYFGPGTRLTVT.

This clone was detected once. This chain joins TRBV11-2 and TRBJ1-2, with TRBD1 as a possible D gene (5 bases). Germline V gene data show CDR1 as SGHAT and CDR2 as FQNNGV. Trimming took off 1 base at V and 4 bases at J, with 7 bases between the two ends. CDR3 length: 13 amino acids. Here the CDR3 DNA reads TGTGCCAGCAGCTTAGGACAGAGCTATGGCTACACCTTC. Translating gives CASSLGQSYGYTF.

This chain uses TRBV7-3 with TRBJ2-2; TRBD1 might be the D (5 bases). CDR3 length: 15 amino acids. The germline V gene has CDR1 SGHTA and CDR2 FQGTGA. V was pared by 0 bases and J by 7 bases, with 12 bases between. The CDR3 nucleotides read TGTGCCAGCAGCTTAACGGATTTGGGGCGCGGGGAGCTGTTTTTT. It is translated as CASSLTDLGRGELFF.